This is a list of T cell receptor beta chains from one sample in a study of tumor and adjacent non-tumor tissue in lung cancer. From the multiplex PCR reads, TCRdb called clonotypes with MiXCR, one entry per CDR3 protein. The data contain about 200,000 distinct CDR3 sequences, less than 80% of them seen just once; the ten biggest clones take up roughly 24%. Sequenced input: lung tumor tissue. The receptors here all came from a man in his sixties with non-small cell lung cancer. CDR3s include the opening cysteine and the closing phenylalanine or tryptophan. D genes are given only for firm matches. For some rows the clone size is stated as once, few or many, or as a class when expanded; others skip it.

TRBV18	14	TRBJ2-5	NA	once	TGTGCCAGCTCTCGTGTAATATCGGTGGAGACCCAGTACTTC	CASSRVISVETQYF
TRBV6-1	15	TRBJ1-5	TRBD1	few	TGTGCCAGCAGGGACGGGACAGGGGGGGGGGGGCCCCAGCATTTT	CASRDGTGGGGPQHF
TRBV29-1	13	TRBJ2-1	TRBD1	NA	TGCAGCGTAGCAGGGGGCGCCGGCGATGAGCAGTTCTTC	CSVAGGAGDEQFF
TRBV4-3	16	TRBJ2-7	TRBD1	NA	TGCGCCGGCAGTCAAGCCGGAGGGACAGGGGCCTACGAGCAGTACTTC	CAGSQAGGTGAYEQYF
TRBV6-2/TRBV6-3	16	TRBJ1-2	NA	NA	TGTGCCATCAGTTACCGCCACGACAGTCTTACCTATGGCTACACCTTC	CAISYRHDSLTYGYTF
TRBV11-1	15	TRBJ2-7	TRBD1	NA	TGTGTCAGCAGTTTAGATTTGACAGGGGCACGGGAGCAGTACTTC	CVSSLDLTGAREQYF
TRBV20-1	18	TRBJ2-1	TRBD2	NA	TGCAGTGCTAGAAGTTGGCAGGGACTAGCGGCAACCTACAATGAGCAGTCCTTC	CSARSWQGLAATYNEQSF
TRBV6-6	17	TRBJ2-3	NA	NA	TGTGCCAGCAGTTATGGGGCTCCCGGGGCTAGCACAGATACGCAGTATTTT	CASSYGAPGASTDTQYF
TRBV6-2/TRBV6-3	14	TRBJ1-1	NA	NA	TGTGCCATCAGTTACCCCTACGGGAACACTGGAGCTTTTTTT	CAISYPYGNTGAFF
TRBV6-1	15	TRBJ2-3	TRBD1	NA	TGTGCCAACAGTGAACAGGGGAAGGGCACAGATACGCAGTATTTT	CANSEQGKGTDTQYF
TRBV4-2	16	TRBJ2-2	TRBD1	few	TGTGCCAGCAGCCAGGCACAGGGGGCGCGAGCCGGGGAGCTGTTTTTT	CASSQAQGARAGELFF
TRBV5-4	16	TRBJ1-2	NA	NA	TGTGCCAGCAGCTTGGGGGGGGGCCTTACGGATCCTGGCTACACCTTC	CASSLGGGLTDPGYTF
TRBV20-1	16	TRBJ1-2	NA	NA	TGCAGTGCTAGAGATCCCAGACCTAAGAACAACTATGGCTACACCTTC	CSARDPRPKNNYGYTF
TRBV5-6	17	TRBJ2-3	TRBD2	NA	TGTGCCAGCAGCCCGGGATTAGCGGGGACTAGCACAGATACGCAGTATTTT	CASSPGLAGTSTDTQYF
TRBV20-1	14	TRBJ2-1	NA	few	TGCAGTGCGCGCACTTGGACATCCTACAATGAGCAGTTCTTC	CSARTWTSYNEQFF
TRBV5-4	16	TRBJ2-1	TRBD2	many	TGTGCCAGCAGCTCCGTAGCGGGGGGGTTGTACAATGAGCAGTTCTTC	CASSSVAGGLYNEQFF
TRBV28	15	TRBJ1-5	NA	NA	TGTGCCAGCAGTTTAGGGTGGGCATACAATCAGTCCCAGCATTTT	CASSLGWAYNQSQHF
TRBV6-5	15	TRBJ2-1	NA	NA	TGTGCCAGCAGTTTCCGGCCCTCAGGATACAATGAGCAGTTCTTC	CASSFRPSGYNEQFF
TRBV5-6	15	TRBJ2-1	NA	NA	TGTGCCAACAGCCTGGGACACGGCAGTCCCAATGAGCAGTTCTTC	CANSLGHGSPNEQFF
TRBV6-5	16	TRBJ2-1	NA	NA	TGTGTCTTACTCAACCACGCTAGCGAGGGTGAGGATGAGCAGTTCTTC	CVLLNHASEGEDEQFF
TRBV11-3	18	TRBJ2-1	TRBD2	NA	TGTGCCAGCAGCCAGGGACTAGCGGGGGGCCGCTCCTATGATGAGCAGTTCTTC	CASSQGLAGGRSYDEQFF
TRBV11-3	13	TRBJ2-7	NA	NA	TGTACCAGCGGCTTCGACGGGACCTACGAGCAGTACTTC	CTSGFDGTYEQYF
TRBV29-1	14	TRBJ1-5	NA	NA	TGCAGCGTTATGTTCGGATTTGGCATTCAGCCCCAGCATTTT	CSVMFGFGIQPQHF
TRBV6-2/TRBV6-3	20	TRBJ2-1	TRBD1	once	TGTGCCAGCAGTTACATCCCGGGACAGGGGGGGGACCGCGTGTACAATGAGCAGTTCTTC	CASSYIPGQGGDRVYNEQFF
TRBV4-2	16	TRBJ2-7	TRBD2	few	TGTGCCAGCAGCCAATCAGGTGGCCTAGCGGGGGGTGAGCAGTACTTC	CASSQSGGLAGGEQYF
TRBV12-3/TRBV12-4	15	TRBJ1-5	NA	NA	TGTGCCAGCAGTTTATTAGGTTATAGCAATCAGCCCCAGCATTTT	CASSLLGYSNQPQHF
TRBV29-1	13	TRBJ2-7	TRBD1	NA	TGCAGCGTTACCCTGACAGGGCAATACGAGCAGCACTTC	CSVTLTGQYEQHF
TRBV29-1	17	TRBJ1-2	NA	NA	TGCAGCGTTGAAGATTCGGCCGGGGGGGGGGGCCGGTATTGCTACACCTTC	CSVEDSAGGGGRYCYTF
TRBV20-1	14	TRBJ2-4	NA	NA	TGCAGTGCCGCGGTCTCTAAAGGTGAAAACATTCAGTACTTC	CSAAVSKGENIQYF
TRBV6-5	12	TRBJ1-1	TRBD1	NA	TGTGTCAGCAATTCGGCCAGGGGGGAAGCTTTCTTT	CVSNSARGEAFF
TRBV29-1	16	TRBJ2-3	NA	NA	TGCAGCGATGGTGGAACTGCCTCTCAACCCACAGATAAGCAGTATTTT	CSDGGTASQPTDKQYF
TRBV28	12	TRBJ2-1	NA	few	TGTGCCAGGACGGGGCCGCCCAATGAGCAGTTCTTC	CARTGPPNEQFF
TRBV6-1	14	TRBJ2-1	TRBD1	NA	TGTGCCAGCAGTGGCAGAAGCCCTCAGGGGGCGCGAGCTTTC	CASSGRSPQGARAF
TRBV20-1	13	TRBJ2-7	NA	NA	TGCAGTGCACAGAGGAGGGTGGCCTGCGAGCAGTACTTC	CSAQRRVACEQYF
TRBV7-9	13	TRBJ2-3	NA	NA	TGTGCCAGCAACACTTACAGTGCAGATACGCAGTATTTT	CASNTYSADTQYF
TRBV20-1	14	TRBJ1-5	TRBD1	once	TGCAGTGCTAGCGGTGGACAGGGTGGTCAGGCCCAGCAATTT	CSASGGQGGQAQQF
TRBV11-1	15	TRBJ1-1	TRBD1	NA	TGTGCCAGCAGCACGGACGGGACAGGGGGGTTGGAGGCTTTCTTT	CASSTDGTGGLEAFF
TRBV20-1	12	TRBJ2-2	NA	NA	TGCAGTGCTAGACGACACATAGGGGAGCTGTTTTTT	CSARRHIGELFF
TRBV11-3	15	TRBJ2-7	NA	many	TGTGCCAGCAGCTTAGATCCGGGCAGAGCCTACGAGCAGTACTTC	CASSLDPGRAYEQYF
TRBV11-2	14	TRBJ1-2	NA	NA	TGTGTCAGTAGCTTAGGGCGCGGAAACTATGGCTACACCTTC	CVSSLGRGNYGYTF
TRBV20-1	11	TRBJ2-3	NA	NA	TGCAGTGCTAGAGTCACAGGTACGCAGTATTTT	CSARVTGTQYF
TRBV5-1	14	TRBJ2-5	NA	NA	TGCGCCAGCAGCGTGAGACAGCCGCAAGAGACCCAGTACTTC	CASSVRQPQETQYF
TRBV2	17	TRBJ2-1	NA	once	TGTGCCAGCAGTGGGGGACTGGCGGGGAATATGCACAATGAGCAGTTCTTC	CASSGGLAGNMHNEQFF
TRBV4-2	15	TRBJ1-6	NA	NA	TGTGCCAGCAGCCAAGCTCACGGGGCAGGTTCATCCATCCACTTT	CASSQAHGAGSSIHF
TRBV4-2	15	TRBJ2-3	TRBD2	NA	TGTGCCGGCAGCCCGACTAGCGGAATGGCAGATACGCAGTATTTT	CAGSPTSGMADTQYF
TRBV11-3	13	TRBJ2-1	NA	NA	TGTTCCAGCAGCTTAAAGTCCGCCAATGGGCAGTTCTTC	CSSSLKSANGQFF
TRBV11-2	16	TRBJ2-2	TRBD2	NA	TGTGCAAGCAGCTTAGCGGGATTTCTGAACACCGAGGAGCTGTTTTTT	CASSLAGFLNTEELFF
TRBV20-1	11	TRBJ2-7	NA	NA	TGCAGTGCCGAGGGTGGGCACGAGCAGGACTTC	CSAEGGHEQDF
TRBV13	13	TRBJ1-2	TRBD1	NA	TGTGCCAGCAGCCAGGACAGGCGCTATGGCTACACCTTC	CASSQDRRYGYTF
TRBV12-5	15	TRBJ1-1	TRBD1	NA	TGTGCTAATGGTTTGGCGACAGGGGCCCTCACTGAAGCTTTCTTT	CANGLATGALTEAFF
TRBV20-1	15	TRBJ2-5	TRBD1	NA	TGCAGTGCTAGAGATCCTGGCAGGGGGCTAGAGACCCAGTACTTC	CSARDPGRGLETQYF
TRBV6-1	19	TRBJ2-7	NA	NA	TGTGCCAGCAGTGAAGGCATAGACTTTGGAACGGGAGCCCCCTACGAGCAGTACTTC	CASSEGIDFGTGAPYEQYF
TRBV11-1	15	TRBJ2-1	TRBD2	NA	TGTATCAGCAGTGCCGGGACTAGCGGGACAGAGACCCAGTTCTTC	CISSAGTSGTETQFF
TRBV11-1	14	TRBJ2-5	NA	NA	TGTGCCAGCACTCCCAACTGGGACTCTGAGACCAAGTACTTC	CASTPNWDSETKYF
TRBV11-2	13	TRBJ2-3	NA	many	TGTGCCAGCAGCTCAGATCGAAGAGATACGCAGTATTTT	CASSSDRRDTQYF
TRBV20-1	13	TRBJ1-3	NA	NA	TGCAGTGCCTTACGGGCGATTGTAAACACCATATATTTT	CSALRAIVNTIYF
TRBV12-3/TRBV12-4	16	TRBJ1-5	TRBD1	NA	TGTTCTAGCAGACGCCCGGGACAGAATAGCAATCAGCCCCAGCATTTT	CSSRRPGQNSNQPQHF
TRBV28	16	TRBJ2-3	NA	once	TGTGCCAGCAGTTTAAGTGGGAGTCTTAGCACAGACACGCTGTATTTT	CASSLSGSLSTDTLYF
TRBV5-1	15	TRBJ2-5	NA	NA	TGCGCCAGCAGCTTGGTAGGGCAATCACAAGAGACCCAGTACTTC	CASSLVGQSQETQYF